These T cell receptor beta chains were read from a single sample in a study of cytomegalovirus exposure and HLA in healthy donors. Measured with immunoSEQ multiplex PCR; TCRdb has only the in-frame clones, and not every one. This sample has tens of thousands of clones; about four fifths occur once, and the top ten carry approximately 3.9%. Specimen: PBMCs. These receptors all come from a man in his fifties or sixties in good health and CMV-seronegative. The CDR3 runs from the conserved cysteine through the conserved F or W. Fields, in order: V gene, J gene, clone size, D gene, CDR3 DNA, CDR3 protein. A D gene is named only where the DNA matches it firmly. Expanded clones get a size class; other rows say once, few or many, or leave the size out.

TRBV6-5	TRBJ2-5	NA	NA	TGTGCCAGCAGGGAGGGGGGTGGCGGGAGTAAGACCCAGTACTTC	CASREGGGGSKTQYF
TRBV9	TRBJ2-1	NA	NA	TGTGCCAGCAGCGTAGATGGGTGGGGCCCTTCCTACAATGAGCAGTTCTTC	CASSVDGWGPSYNEQFF
TRBV7-8	TRBJ2-7	NA	TRBD2	TGTGCCAGCAGCTTACCTAGCGGGAGCGTTTACGAGCAGTACTTC	CASSLPSGSVYEQYF
TRBV6-1	TRBJ2-1	NA	TRBD1	TGTGCCAGCAGTGCGTTCGGGACAGGGACCACAGCAGGGGAGTACAATGAGCAGTTCTTC	CASSAFGTGTTAGEYNEQFF
TRBV28	TRBJ1-1	NA	TRBD1	TGTGCCAGCAGTGCCACGGACAGGGTATTTCCTGAAGCTTTCTTT	CASSATDRVFPEAFF
TRBV27	TRBJ2-7	NA	TRBD2	TGTGCCAGCAGTCCGCTAGGACTAGCGGGAGATGGGGCCCCTATCTCCTACGAGCAGTACTTC	CASSPLGLAGDGAPISYEQYF
TRBV28	TRBJ1-1	NA	TRBD1	TGTGCCAGCAGTTCCCGATACCGGGACAGGAACACTGAAGCTTTCTTT	CASSSRYRDRNTEAFF
TRBV7-9	TRBJ1-1	NA	TRBD1	TGTGCCAGCAGCTTAGGGGGACAGGGGCGCGGGACTGAAGCTTTCTTT	CASSLGGQGRGTEAFF
TRBV9	TRBJ2-1	NA	TRBD2	TGTGCCAGCAGCGTAGAAGCGGGAAACAATGAGCAGTTCTTC	CASSVEAGNNEQFF
TRBV21-1	TRBJ1-2	NA	NA	TGTGCCAGCAGCAAAGAGAAAGGGGTCTATGGCTACACCTTC	CASSKEKGVYGYTF
TRBV6-1	TRBJ1-2	once	TRBD1	TGTGCCAGCAGTGAGACAGGGGTCGGCTACACCTTC	CASSETGVGYTF
TRBV6-4	TRBJ2-1	NA	TRBD1	TGTGCCAGCAGTAAACGACAGGGGTTCGATGAGCAGTTCTTC	CASSKRQGFDEQFF
TRBV15	TRBJ2-3	once	TRBD2	TGTGCCACCAGGGCTAGCGGAGGCACAGATACGCAGTATTTT	CATRASGGTDTQYF
TRBV28	TRBJ2-7	NA	TRBD1	TGTGCCAGCAGCTCGGGACAGGGGGCTGGGGAGCAGTACTTC	CASSSGQGAGEQYF
TRBV27	TRBJ1-2	NA	TRBD1	TGTGCCGGCAGCCGGGACAGGGAATATGGCTACACCTTC	CAGSRDREYGYTF
TRBV21-1	TRBJ1-1	NA	NA	TGTGCCAGCAGTCCCGTGGACAGGAACACTGAAGCTTTCTTT	CASSPVDRNTEAFF
TRBV28	TRBJ1-2	NA	TRBD1	TGTGCCAGCAGAGCGACAGGGGTATCGTCCGGCTATGGCTACACCTTC	CASRATGVSSGYGYTF
TRBV6-5	TRBJ1-2	NA	TRBD1	TGTGCCAGCAGACTGTCAGGGACAGGGGACTATGGCTACACCTTC	CASRLSGTGDYGYTF
TRBV7-9	TRBJ2-1	NA	NA	TGTGCCAGCAGCGCCCCGGAGGGTCGGGGCCTAAATGAGCAGTTCTTC	CASSAPEGRGLNEQFF
TRBV18	TRBJ2-1	NA	NA	TGTGCCAGCTCACCAACACTAGACGGAGGCAATGAGCAGTTCTTC	CASSPTLDGGNEQFF
TRBV10-3	TRBJ2-1	NA	TRBD2	TGTGCCATCAGTTCAGGACTAGCGGGAGGTTACAATGAGCAGTTCTTC	CAISSGLAGGYNEQFF
TRBV2	TRBJ2-6	NA	NA	TGTGCCAGCAGTGAAGGACGGGGATTCTCTGGGGCCAACGTCCTGACTTTC	CASSEGRGFSGANVLTF
TRBV30	TRBJ1-5	NA	NA	TGTGCCTGGAGTGACCAGGGTCGCCAGCCCCAGCATTTT	CAWSDQGRQPQHF